The clone carrying this T cell receptor beta chain appeared a few times. Germline V gene data show CDR1 as MDHEN and CDR2 as SYDVKM. V trimming: 6 bases; J trimming: 2 bases; junction bases outside the gene matches: 11. CDR3 length equals 16 residues. This record comes from a study of T cells in Graves' hyperthyroidism and ophthalmopathy. In the study overall: Peripheral blood was collected at initial diagnosis, before any treatment.

Amplified regions were TCR beta CDR3 sequences from RNA transcripts. The TCR CDR3 was amplified in a first-round RT-PCR using the HTBI primer set. TCRdb recomputed calls from the multiplex PCR reads with MiXCR, one row per CDR3 protein. This table has hundreds of thousands of distinct CDR3 sequences, approximately 15% appearing once. Stable Graves' hyperthyroidism denoted no ophthalmopathy progression over 18 months. Criteria for exclusion of patients were uncontrolled infection, other autoimmune disease, pregnancy or lactation. Clinical symptoms, serum thyroxine and TRAb, thyroid ultrasound and orbital computed tomography together formed the diagnostic basis.

The material sequenced was blood. The TCR comes from a woman in her 30s with Graves' hyperthyroidism. This chain uses TRBV28 with TRBJ2-7, with 9 nucleotides matching TRBD2. CDR3 nucleotides: TGTGCCAGCAGCCAAGAGGCGCTAGCGGGGACCTACGAGCAGTACTTC. Protein: CASSQEALAGTYEQYF.